Listed below are T cell receptor beta chains from one sample, sequenced in a study of blood T cells in healthy people across ages. A single record per CDR3 protein comes from TCRdb applying MiXCR to the 5' RACE reads. The sample holds hundreds of thousands of distinct CDR3 sequences, under 40% seen once. The sequencing sample was made of blood. These receptors all stem from a man between 18 and 35 years old in good health. CDR3s include the opening cysteine and the closing phenylalanine or tryptophan.

TRBV4-1	TRBJ2-5	CASSSPGQNQETQYF
TRBV12-3/TRBV12-4	TRBJ2-5	CASSRSGTGLRETQYF
TRBV6-2/TRBV6-3	NA	CASSGDYQETQFF
TRBV7-9	TRBJ1-1	CASTRGKGAFF
TRBV15	TRBJ2-1	CATSTGDSYNEQFF
TRBV5-5	TRBJ2-1	CASSSPDRGLDEQFF
TRBV30	TRBJ2-5	CAWSVGGRETQYF
TRBV27	TRBJ2-2	CASSFWDRDTGELFF
TRBV5-5	TRBJ2-7	CASSPLTDEQYF
TRBV10-3	TRBJ2-3	CAIRRTSGGTTDTQYF